This T cell receptor (beta chain) came from a study of blood T cell repertoires in COVID-19. All enrollees were about 18 to 90 years old and from fewer than 25 US areas. All exposed participants met a person with COVID-19 within 2 weeks before entering the study. CDR1 is MDHEN, CDR2 SYDVKM, per germline. Trimming cost V 5 bases and J 1 base, with 11 bases left between them. CDR3 length: 14 residues. Original processing methods: Estimates of nucleated cell counts were drawn from the amplification of reference gene primers. The data were produced by immunoSEQ multiplex PCR, yet TCRdb's version contains in-frame clones alone and is incomplete. The DNA gave D and trimming, while V, J and clone size come from that table. The sample lists 200,000 to 250,000 clones, roughly 85% occurring once.

Sequenced sample: PBMCs or T cells enriched from blood (not recorded which). The V gene is TRBV28, the J gene TRBJ1-1; D is possibly TRBD1 (5 bases). This clonotype was sampled from a woman aged 45-65 years who had been exposed to COVID-19. Here the CDR3 reads CASSITGQNTEAFF. The CDR3 nucleotides are TGTGCCAGCAGTATTACAGGCCAGAACACTGAAGCTTTCTTT.